A single sample is the source of the 13 T cell receptor beta chains below, sequenced in a study of cytomegalovirus exposure and HLA in healthy donors. PCR primers comprised 60 Vbeta and 13 Jbeta primers. Using immunoSEQ multiplex PCR, the repertoire was profiled, and TCRdb retains in-frame clones only, with some absent. This sample has more than 95,000 clones, with roughly 74% found just once. Sequenced sample: PBMCs. The receptor source for this set is a woman in her seventies in good health and CMV-seropositive.

The V gene is TRBV7-9, the J gene TRBJ2-5; 11 bases agree with TRBD2. The CDR3 spans 15 residues. V lost 2 bases and J lost 4; bases outside the gene matches: 3. Looked up from germline, CDR1 is SEHNR and CDR2 is FQNEAQ (reference sequence). Written as DNA, the CDR3 is TGTGCCAGCAGCTTAACTAGCGGGAGCGTAGAGACCCAGTACTTC. Protein product: CASSLTSGSVETQYF.

The rearrangement uses TRBV5-6 and TRBJ2-5; 10 bases map to TRBD1. CDR1 and CDR2 (germline): SGHDT, YYEEEE. Trimming cost V 3 bases and J 0 bases; bases outside gene matches: 11. The CDR3 has 18 residues. This CDR3 is CASSCRGQGIEYQETQYF. CDR3 sequence (DNA): TGTGCCAGCAGCTGCCGGGGACAGGGGATCGAGTACCAAGAGACCCAGTACTTC.

This clone was picked up a small number of times. The chain couples TRBV10-3 to TRBJ1-2; 8 nucleotides line up with TRBD1. The germline CDR1 and CDR2 sequences are ENHRY and SYGVKD. CDR3 size: 13 residues. The junction had 5 bases not matched to a gene; V was cut back by 8 bases and J by 3 bases. CDR3 nucleotide sequence: TGTGCCATCTTAGGACAGGGACACTATGGCTACACCTTC. Its protein product is CAILGQGHYGYTF.

The chain links TRBV12-5 to TRBJ1-3; 9 bases are a match to TRBD1. Trimming removed 1 base from V and 2 bases from J; junction bases left unmatched: 3. The V gene's germline CDR1 is LGHNT and CDR2 FRNRAP. The CDR3 sequence is 16 residues long. The CDR3 nucleotides are TGTGCTAGTGGTTTGGGACAGGGGGTCCCTGGAAACACCATATATTTT. Translation: CASGLGQGVPGNTIYF. Looking up the rest from reference TRBV12-5 and TRBJ1-3 gives the full variable domain: DARVTQTPRHKVTEMGQEVTMRCQPILGHNTVFWYRQTMMQGLELLAYFRNRAPLDDSGMPKDRFSAEMPDATLATLKIQPSEPRDSAVYFCASGLGQGVPGNTIYFGEGSWLTVV.

This chain connects TRBV28 to TRBJ2-5; D possibly corresponds to TRBD2 (5 bases). The CDR3 extends over 13 amino acids. The germline V gene has CDR1 MDHEN and CDR2 SYDVKM. Trimming removed 8 bases from V and 1 base from J, with 11 bases in between. The CDR3 sequence is CASSTGIQETQYF. The CDR3 DNA reads as TGTGCCAGCTCAACCGGGATCCAAGAGACCCAGTACTTC.

In its sample, this clone was seen a few times. This chain's CDR3 is CASSQRTSGNNEQFF. The CDR3 bases are TGTGCCAGCTCTCAACGGACTAGCGGGAACAATGAGCAGTTCTTC. The V call is TRBV28, the J call TRBJ2-1, with TRBD2 matching 12 bases. The CDR3 loop spans 15 amino acids. With V trimmed by 8 bases and J by 5 bases, 7 bases remained unmatched. Germline CDR1 MDHEN, CDR2 SYDVKM.

A few counts support this clone. The chain couples TRBV5-6 to TRBJ1-2, with 9 bases fitting TRBD1. J gave up 2 bases and V 2 bases, and 1 base lay outside the gene matches. CDR1 and CDR2 from the germline V gene are SGHDT and YYEEEE. The CDR3 extends over 14 amino acids. CDR3 DNA: TGTGCCAGCAGCTTTGGACAGGGGAACTATGGCTACACCTTC. It codes for CASSFGQGNYGYTF.

This clone has more than one count but fewer than ten. J is TRBJ1-5 and V is TRBV6-1, with D maybe TRBD1 (6 bases). The ends were cut back, 8 bases at V and 5 bases at J, with 19 bases in the middle. This CDR3 is built from 15 residues. The germline gives CDR1 MNHNS, CDR2 SASEGT. The CDR3 protein is CASSLGGGNYQPQHF. The DNA of the CDR3 is TGTGCCAGCTCCTTAGGGGGGGGAAATTATCAGCCCCAGCATTTT.

The rearrangement uses TRBV7-2 and TRBJ2-1, with 12 bases aligning to TRBD2. Germline V gives CDR1 SGHTA, CDR2 FQGNSA. This CDR3 has 18 residues. J lost 3 bases, V lost 2 bases, and 8 bases had no gene match. The CDR3 here is CASSLLLAGGPGYNEQFF. The CDR3 nucleotides read TGTGCCAGCAGCTTATTACTAGCGGGAGGTCCTGGCTACAATGAGCAGTTCTTC.

This clone was counted a single time. The chain carries TRBV6-6 and TRBJ2-2, with a tentative D call TRBD2 (5 bases). Germline assignment: CDR1 MNHNY and CDR2 SVGAGI (reference sequence). The CDR3 runs to 13 residues. Trimming stripped 6 bases from V and 5 bases from J, with 10 bases between. In DNA form, the CDR3 reads TGTGCCAGCAGAGCCCGGGGAACCGGGGAGCTGTTTTTT. It codes for CASRARGTGELFF.

The V gene is TRBV7-9, the J gene TRBJ2-7, with 14 bases that match TRBD2. This CDR3 spans 19 amino acids. J was trimmed by 6 bases and V by 5 bases; bases with no gene match: 18. Germline V gene data show CDR1 as SEHNR and CDR2 as FQNEAQ (reference sequence). The chain's CDR3 is CASSPIGTSGSKGYGEQYF. CDR3 nucleotides: TGTGCCAGCAGCCCAATTGGGACTAGCGGGAGCAAGGGGTATGGCGAGCAGTACTTC.

The CDR3 reads CASSRVPGELFF. The CDR3, as DNA: TGTGCCAGCAGCAGGGTCCCCGGGGAGCTGTTTTTT. This rearrangement joins TRBV28 to TRBJ2-2; TRBD1 might be the D (5 bases). The length of the CDR3 is 12 residues. Germline V gene sequence: CDR1 MDHEN, CDR2 SYDVKM. Trimming left V 6 bases short and J 6 bases short, with 8 bases between. Filled out from reference TRBV28 and TRBJ2-2, the complete variable domain reads DVKVTQSSRYLVKRTGEKVFLECVQDMDHENMFWYRQDPGLGLRLIYFSYDVKMKEKGDIPEGYSVSREKKERFSLILESASTNQTSMYLCASSRVPGELFFGEGSRLTVL.

This clone was counted a few times. V is TRBV6-6 and J is TRBJ1-2, with TRBD1 matching 7 bases. CDR3 length: 15 residues. Germline V gene data show CDR1 as MNHNY and CDR2 as SVGAGI (reference sequence). The junction had 5 bases not matched to a gene; V was cut back by 0 bases and J by 4 bases. Written as DNA, the CDR3 is TGTGCCAGCAGTTACTCCCGGACAGGATCCTATGGCTACACCTTC. This translates into CASSYSRTGSYGYTF.